The 4 T cell receptor beta chains presented below share a single source sample, sequenced in a study of molecular identifiers for immune sequencing clone quantification. TCRdb ran MiXCR on the PCR reads and lists one entry per CDR3 protein. Of around 470,000 distinct CDR3 sequences listed, about 20% are singletons. The specimen sequenced was naive CD8+ T cells from blood, with Jurkat cell RNA spiked in. Sample subset: FACS-sorted CD8+CD4-CCR7+CD45RA+ naive T cells. All receptors derive from a human donor in good health. Some libraries in this study had Jurkat cell RNA spiked in.

The chain links TRBV4-1 to TRBJ2-3, with 11 bases fitting TRBD2. V gave up 5 bases and J gave up 5 bases; unmatched junction bases: 9. The CDR3 sequence is 16 residues long. Germline values: CDR1 MGHRA, CDR2 YSYEKL. The DNA for the CDR3 is TGCGCCAGCAGCAGAGGGACTAGCGGCGGAGGAGATACGCAGTATTTT. It encodes CASSRGTSGGGDTQYF.

This clonotype was seen repeatedly, ten times or more. The chain has TRBV6-2 or TRBV6-3 and TRBJ2-1; 9 bases agree with TRBD1. The length of the CDR3 is 18 residues. Per the germline V gene, CDR1 is MNHEY and CDR2 is SVGEGT. After removal of 4 bases from V and 2 bases from J, the junction contained 12 bases not matched to a gene. CDR3 region: CASSLLSPRTGAYNEQFF. DNA of the CDR3: TGTGCCAGCAGTTTACTGAGCCCGAGGACAGGGGCCTACAATGAGCAGTTCTTC.

Note on this clonotype: The conserved phenylalanine or tryptophan is not found at the CDR3 terminus, so this likely reflects a read error. This chain's CDR3 is CASSLARGPPYNEQFL. The DNA of the CDR3 is TGTGCCAGCAGTTTAGCGCGGGGGCCCCCTTACAATGAGCAGTTCCTC. V gene TRBV12-3 or TRBV12-4 combines with J gene TRBJ2-1, with a possible D match to TRBD2 (7 bases). The V end was cut by 0 bases, the J end by 4 bases, with 13 bases between. This CDR3 is built from 16 residues.

This clonotype appeared many times. The chain carries TRBV7-6 and TRBJ2-3; 10 bases are shared with TRBD2. From germline, CDR1 is SGHVS and CDR2 FNYEAQ. Trimming cost V 3 bases and J 1 base; bases outside gene matches: 7. This CDR3 spans 17 amino acids. The CDR3 coding sequence is TGTGCCAGCAGCTTGTTTACTAGCGGGGCGGGCACAGATACGCAGTATTTT. Its translation is CASSLFTSGAGTDTQYF.